The T cell receptor (beta chain) described here comes from a study of shared clonotypes between healthy human individuals. The repertoire was sequenced with immunoSEQ multiplex PCR; TCRdb's copy has only in-frame clones and lacks some. The table lists over a million clones, around 78% of them singletons, with more than 0.45% in the top ten. The study drew all its donors from Caucasian adults living in Nashville, Tennessee. There are 16 residues in the CDR3. The germline CDR1 and CDR2 sequences are SGHTA and FQGTGA. The J segment lost 3 bases and the V segment lost 5 bases, leaving 9 bases of the junction unmatched.

Sequencing was carried out using memory CD4+ T cells from PBMCs. Indicated subset: CD45RA-negative fraction. The chain has TRBV7-3 and TRBJ2-1; TRBD2 agrees at 8 bases. The source is a young man in good health. Some clones in this sample may be carry-over from other donors' samples. CDR3 nucleotide sequence: TGTGCCAGCAGCCCGGTTGGGACTAGAGACTACAATGAGCAGTTCTTC. It yields the protein CASSPVGTRDYNEQFF.